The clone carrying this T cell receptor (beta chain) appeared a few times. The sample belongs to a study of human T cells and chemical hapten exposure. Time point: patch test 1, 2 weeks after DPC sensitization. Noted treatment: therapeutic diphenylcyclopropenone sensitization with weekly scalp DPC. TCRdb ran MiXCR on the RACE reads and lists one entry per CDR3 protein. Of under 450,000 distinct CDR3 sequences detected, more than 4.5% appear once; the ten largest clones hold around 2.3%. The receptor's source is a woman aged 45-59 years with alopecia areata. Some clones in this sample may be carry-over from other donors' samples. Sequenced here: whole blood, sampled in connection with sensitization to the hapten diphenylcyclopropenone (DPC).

The CDR3 sequence is CSVPANTEAFF. In nucleotides, the CDR3 is TGCAGCGTTCCAGCGAACACTGAAGCTTTCTTT. This chain connects TRBV29-1 to TRBJ1-1, with unresolved D. This CDR3 contains 11 residues. With 5 bases removed from V and 1 base from J, the gap between germline ends came to 5 bases. Germline assignment: CDR1 SQVTM and CDR2 ANQGSEA.